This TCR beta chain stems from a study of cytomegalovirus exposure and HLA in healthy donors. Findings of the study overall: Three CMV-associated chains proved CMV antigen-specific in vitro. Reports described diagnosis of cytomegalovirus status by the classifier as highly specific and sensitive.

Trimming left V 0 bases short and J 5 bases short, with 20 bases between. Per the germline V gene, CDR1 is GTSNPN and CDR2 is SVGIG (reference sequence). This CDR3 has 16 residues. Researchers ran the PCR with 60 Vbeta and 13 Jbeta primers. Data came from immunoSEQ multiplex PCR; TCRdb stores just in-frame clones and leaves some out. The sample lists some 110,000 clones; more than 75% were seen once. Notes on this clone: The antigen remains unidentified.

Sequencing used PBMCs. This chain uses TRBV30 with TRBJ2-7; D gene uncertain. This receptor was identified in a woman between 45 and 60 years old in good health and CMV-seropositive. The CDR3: CAWSVPRLGSSHEQYF. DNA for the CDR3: TGTGCCTGGAGTGTCCCCCGGCTAGGAAGCTCTCACGAGCAGTACTTC.